This T cell receptor beta chain was obtained from a study of metastatic and nonmetastatic thyroid tumors. Study-wide context: Thyroid patients, malignant and benign, had repertoires compared across blood and tumor or nodule tissue.

This clone came up many times. In the authors' methods: CDR3 was compared across clinicopathological groups, and the resulting differences were used to build a distant-metastasis classifier for papillary thyroid cancer. TCRdb reanalyzed the PCR reads with MiXCR. TCRdb assigned the V and J calls; the authors' analysis was not used. The data hold about 31,000 clones, with roughly 19% observed a single time. Thyroid surgery was preceded by no treatment in any patient. Unmatched junction bases numbered 19, after V lost 5 bases and J lost 0 bases. CDR1 is SGHVS, CDR2 FNYEAQ, per germline. The CDR3 extends over 22 amino acids.

The genes are TRBV7-6 and TRBJ2-2; 12 bases are shared with TRBD2. Input material: blood. This sequence originates from a female donor with papillary thyroid cancer or a benign thyroid nodule (not recorded which). Some clones in this sample may be carry-over from other donors' samples. The CDR3 loop reads CASSENLGWGTSGRSNTGELFF. The CDR3 DNA follows: TGTGCCAGCAGCGAAAATCTGGGGTGGGGGACTAGCGGGCGGTCGAACACCGGGGAGCTGTTTTTT. The whole variable domain, filled in from reference TRBV7-6 and TRBJ2-2, reads GAGVSQSPRYKVTKRGQDVALRCDPISGHVSLYWYRQALGQGPEFLTYFNYEAQQDKSGLPNDRFSAERPEGSISTLTIQRTEQRDSAMYRCASSENLGWGTSGRSNTGELFFGEGSRLTVL.